The 32 T cell receptor beta chains below were found in one sample sequenced in a study of T cell responses to AZD1222 COVID-19 vaccine. TCRdb's copy holds only in-frame clones and misses some; the assay was immunoSEQ multiplex PCR. This sample has under 140,000 clones; around 93% occur once, and the top ten carry approximately 8%. Sequences were derived from peripheral blood, sampled on day 0 of AZD1222 vaccination. These receptors originate from an adult in good health.

This chain links TRBV7-9 with TRBJ1-6; TRBD1 matches 7 bases. Trimming cost V 1 base and J 6 bases; bases outside gene matches: 3. CDR1 SEHNR and CDR2 FQNEAQ come from the germline V gene (reference sequence). CDR3 length: 15 residues. The CDR3 is CASSLEGGRNSPLHF. The CDR3 nucleotides read TGTGCCAGCAGCTTAGAAGGGGGCCGTAATTCACCCCTCCACTTT.

The chain uses TRBV5-1 and TRBJ2-2, with TRBD2 identical over 7 bases. The germline gives CDR1 SGHRS, CDR2 YFSETQ. Trimming at V came to 3 bases and at J to 1 base, leaving 9 bases not matched to a gene. The CDR3 runs 17 residues. The CDR3 region is CASSYSPSGGNTGELFF. In nucleotides, the CDR3 is TGCGCCAGCAGCTACTCCCCATCGGGGGGGAACACCGGGGAGCTGTTTTTT.

The chain carries TRBV19 and TRBJ1-1; a possible D gene is TRBD1 (5 bases). This CDR3 comprises 15 residues. The V end was cut by 3 bases, the J end by 4 bases, with 15 bases between. From germline, CDR1 is LNHDA and CDR2 SQIVND (reference sequence). The CDR3 region is CASSIKRGSSTEAFF. The CDR3 DNA sequence: TGTGCCAGTAGTATTAAGAGGGGAAGCAGCACTGAAGCTTTCTTT.

The genes are TRBV5-6 and TRBJ2-2, with D maybe TRBD2 (5 bases). The CDR3 spans 16 residues. The V and J ends lost 1 base and 4 bases respectively, with 14 bases between them. CDR1 and CDR2 (germline): SGHDT, YYEEEE. The CDR3 sequence is CASSLFSGLGTGELFF. DNA of the CDR3: TGTGCCAGCAGCTTGTTTTCGGGGTTGGGCACCGGGGAGCTGTTTTTT.

This chain uses TRBV5-6 with TRBJ2-1; D could derive from TRBD1 or TRBD2 (5 bases each). The CDR3 runs to 12 residues. V lost 0 bases, J lost 10 bases, and 8 bases lay in between. Germline V gene lookup returns CDR1 SGHDT and CDR2 YYEEEE. The CDR3 region has the DNA TGTGCCAGCAGCTTGGGGGGCGGGGAGCAGTTCTTC. Translating it yields CASSLGGGEQFF.

J is TRBJ2-3 and V is TRBV7-8; possible D gene TRBD2, 5 bases. The CDR3 consists of 13 residues. The V gene's germline CDR1 is SGHVS and CDR2 FQNEAQ. Trimming took 5 bases from V and 2 from J, leaving 8 bases between them. The CDR3 bases are TGTGCCAGCAGCCCGGGAACCACAGATACGCAGTATTTT. It is translated as CASSPGTTDTQYF.

The CDR3 DNA sequence: TGTGCCACTCGACAGGGGCTCGGAAACACCATATATTTT. It codes for CATRQGLGNTIYF. This sequence joins TRBV10-3 and TRBJ1-3; TRBD1 matches 8 bases. CDR1 is ENHRY and CDR2 is SYGVKD in the germline V gene. Trimming took 10 bases from V and 4 from J; bases not matched to a gene: 6. CDR3 size: 13 residues.

Here the CDR3 DNA reads TGTGCCAGCAGTTACTCTTCGGGACGGGGGCAGGATACGCAGTATTTT. Translated, it gives CASSYSSGRGQDTQYF. The V gene is TRBV6-5, the J gene TRBJ2-3; D may be TRBD1 or TRBD2 (6 bases each). Germline CDR1 and CDR2: MNHEY and SVGAGI. The CDR3 sequence is 16 residues long. Trimming stripped 0 bases from V and 6 bases from J, with 16 bases between.

J is TRBJ1-2 and V is TRBV5-1; no clear D gene. Looked up from germline, CDR1 is SGHRS and CDR2 is YFSETQ. This CDR3 has 12 amino acids. The V end was cut by 1 base, the J end by 8 bases, with 9 bases between. The DNA for the CDR3 is TGCGCCAGCAGCTTGATGCGCGGCGGCTACACCTTC. Encoded protein: CASSLMRGGYTF.

This clone was seen once. The CDR3 region is CASSLTGGSSGEKLFF. In DNA, the CDR3 is TGTGCCAGCAGTTTGACAGGGGGTAGTAGTGGTGAAAAACTGTTTTTT. This chain uses TRBV28 with TRBJ1-4; 9 bases agree with TRBD1. The germline V gene encodes CDR1 MDHEN and CDR2 SYDVKM. The CDR3 runs to 16 residues. The J segment lost 7 bases and the V segment lost 3 bases, leaving 9 bases of the junction unmatched.

The chain uses TRBV5-6 and TRBJ1-4; 7 bases map to TRBD1. The CDR3 runs to 15 residues. Per the germline V gene, CDR1 is SGHDT and CDR2 is YYEEEE. The V and J ends lost 2 bases and 3 bases, in that order; junction bases with no gene match: 4. The CDR3 sequence is CASSFFGTANEKLFF. Written as DNA, the CDR3 is TGTGCCAGCAGCTTTTTCGGGACAGCTAATGAAAAACTGTTTTTT.

The chain has TRBV19 and TRBJ1-2; TRBD1 matches at 9 bases. In germline, CDR1 is LNHDA, CDR2 SQIVND (reference sequence). The ends lost 10 bases at V and 4 bases at J; junction bases unmatched: 10. The CDR3 sequence is 14 residues long. CDR3 residues: CATSSETGGYGYTF. The CDR3 nucleotides are TGTGCCACCAGTTCCGAGACAGGGGGCTATGGCTACACCTTC.

V usage is TRBV19 and J usage is TRBJ1-5, with TRBD1 matching over 7 bases. Germline V gene sequence: CDR1 LNHDA, CDR2 SQIVND (reference sequence). J gave up 2 bases and V 7 bases, and 5 bases lay outside the gene matches. The CDR3 runs to 14 residues. For the CDR3, the DNA is TGTGCCAGTAAGACAGGGTTCGGCAATCAGCCCCAGCATTTT. Translation gives CASKTGFGNQPQHF.

The chain uses TRBV6-5 and TRBJ1-1, with D uncertain. CDR3 length: 13 amino acids. The V gene's germline CDR1 is MNHEY and CDR2 SVGAGI. The V end was cut by 7 bases, the J end by 2 bases, with 11 bases between. The CDR3 protein is CASKKVSNTEAFF. The DNA of the CDR3 is TGTGCCAGCAAAAAAGTCTCAAACACTGAAGCTTTCTTT.

The chain uses TRBV19 and TRBJ2-1; tentatively, D is TRBD2 (5 bases). There are 14 residues in the CDR3. Germline V gene data show CDR1 as LNHDA and CDR2 as SQIVND (reference sequence). V lost 3 bases to trimming and J lost 4 bases, with 10 bases between them. The CDR3 reads CASSITRGYNEQFF. In nucleotides, the CDR3 is TGTGCCAGTAGTATTACCCGGGGATACAATGAGCAGTTCTTC.

The J gene is TRBJ2-7, the V gene TRBV18; D is unclear. The length of the CDR3 is 14 residues. The ends were cut back, 5 bases at V and 1 base at J, with 12 bases in the middle. CDR1 KGHSH and CDR2 LQKENI come from the germline V gene. The CDR3 DNA reads TGTGCCAGCTCAGATAGGTTAGAGTCCTACGAGCAGTACTTC. Translated: CASSDRLESYEQYF.

The rearrangement uses TRBV27 and TRBJ1-6; D not certain. V dropped 3 bases and J dropped 7 bases, with 7 bases sitting between them. The V gene's germline CDR1 is MNHEY and CDR2 SMNVEV (reference sequence). The CDR3 runs 13 residues. The CDR3 here is CASSLDSNSPLHF. CDR3 sequence (DNA): TGTGCCAGCAGTTTGGATTCCAATTCACCCCTCCACTTT.

The rearrangement links TRBV6-1 to TRBJ2-6; the D is unclear. The CDR3 contains 16 residues. Trimming removed 2 bases from V and 0 bases from J, with 8 bases in between. Germline V gene sequence: CDR1 MNHNS, CDR2 SASEGT. The CDR3 reads CASSESVSSGANVLTF. For the CDR3, the DNA is TGTGCCAGCAGTGAATCAGTAAGCTCTGGGGCCAACGTCCTGACTTTC.

The chain carries TRBV28 and TRBJ1-5, with 12 bases identical to TRBD1. CDR1 and CDR2 (germline): MDHEN, SYDVKM. This CDR3 spans 17 amino acids. Losses at the gene ends were 5 bases for V and 5 bases for J; bases not matched to a gene: 10. The CDR3 nucleotides are TGTGCCAGCAGTATTGGGACAGGGGGCAGGGGGTATCAGCCCCAGCATTTT. Protein sequence: CASSIGTGGRGYQPQHF.

J is TRBJ1-3 and V is TRBV10-1; possibly TRBD1 for D (5 bases). The V gene's germline CDR1 is WNHNN and CDR2 SYGVQD (reference sequence). The CDR3 has 14 amino acids. V was trimmed by 4 bases and J by 1 base, leaving 8 bases between them. This CDR3 reads CASSAGGSGNTIYF. CDR3 DNA sequence: TGCGCCAGCAGTGCCGGGGGTTCTGGAAACACCATATATTTT.

The rearrangement joins TRBV5-6 to TRBJ2-7; tentative D call: TRBD2 (6 bases). The CDR3 has 13 residues. CDR1 and CDR2 (germline): SGHDT, YYEEEE. The V end was cut by 5 bases, the J end by 3 bases, with 12 bases between. The CDR3 coding sequence is TGTGCCAGCAGTTACCGGGAGCACTACGAGCAGTACTTC. It codes for CASSYREHYEQYF.

The rearrangement links TRBV6-5 to TRBJ1-2; 7 nucleotides match TRBD1. The CDR3 runs to 16 residues. Unmatched junction bases numbered 10, after V lost 4 bases and J lost 2 bases. Germline CDR1 is MNHEY and CDR2 is SVGAGI. CDR3 region: CASSWGPDRNNYGYTF. CDR3 bases: TGTGCCAGCAGTTGGGGCCCGGACAGGAACAACTATGGCTACACCTTC.

The J gene is TRBJ2-2, the V gene TRBV28; D is possibly TRBD1 or TRBD2 (5 bases each). Per germline, CDR1 MDHEN and CDR2 SYDVKM. CDR3 length: 16 residues. Between the trimmed V and J ends, which lost 2 bases and 4 bases, there was a span of 14 bases. For the CDR3, the DNA is TGTGCCAGCAGTTTACCGGGGCCATCGGGCACCGGGGAGCTGTTTTTT. Protein product: CASSLPGPSGTGELFF. Full variable domain (remainder filled in from reference TRBV28 and TRBJ2-2): DVKVTQSSRYLVKRTGEKVFLECVQDMDHENMFWYRQDPGLGLRLIYFSYDVKMKEKGDIPEGYSVSREKKERFSLILESASTNQTSMYLCASSLPGPSGTGELFFGEGSRLTVL.

The rearrangement links TRBV10-3 to TRBJ1-1; 8 bases align to TRBD1. In germline, CDR1 is ENHRY, CDR2 SYGVKD. V lost 7 bases, J lost 5 bases, and 6 bases stayed unmatched. This CDR3 region has 13 residues. The CDR3: CAINQGASTEAFF. The CDR3 DNA reads TGTGCCATCAACCAGGGGGCAAGTACTGAAGCTTTCTTT.

The V gene is TRBV6-5, the J gene TRBJ1-5; maybe TRBD1 (5 bases). Trimming cost V 4 bases and J 3 bases, with 10 bases left between them. The CDR3 has 14 residues. The germline V gene has CDR1 MNHEY and CDR2 SVGAGI. This CDR3 reads CASSWGRNNQPQHF. The CDR3 nucleotides are TGTGCCAGCAGTTGGGGACGGAACAATCAGCCCCAGCATTTT.

As for this clone: An end of the junction does not agree with germline; a read error may underlie this. This chain connects TRBV5-4 to TRBJ2-1; 15 nucleotides match TRBD2. Germline-derived CDR1 and CDR2 are SGHNT and YYREEE (reference sequence). The CDR3 consists of 14 residues. CDR3 in amino acids: CASSWGGTSGGSIF. CDR3 nucleotides: TGTGCCAGCAGCTGGGGAGGGACTAGCGGGGGGTCGATCTTC.

This sequence joins TRBV2 and TRBJ1-1, with 7 bases aligning to TRBD1. The CDR3 runs 14 residues. Germline V CDR1 and CDR2: SNHLY, FYNNEI. V lost 7 bases and J lost 1; bases outside the gene matches: 6. Here the CDR3 reads CASKRGLGNTEAFF. The DNA for the CDR3 is TGTGCCAGCAAAAGGGGGCTGGGGAACACTGAAGCTTTCTTT.

V gene TRBV28 combines with J gene TRBJ2-7, with D possibly being TRBD1 or TRBD2 (5 bases each). Germline CDR1 MDHEN, CDR2 SYDVKM. V was clipped by 6 bases and J by 3 bases, with 9 bases between them. CDR3 length equals 12 residues. The CDR3, as DNA: TGTGCCAGCAGGGTGGGGGACTACGAGCAGTACTTC. Encoded protein: CASRVGDYEQYF.

This clone was observed once. The chain couples TRBV19 to TRBJ1-3; D gene unclear. CDR1 is LNHDA, CDR2 SQIVND, per germline (reference sequence). V was trimmed by 3 bases and J by 1 base, leaving 10 bases between them. CDR3 size: 15 residues. CDR3: CASSMQESSGNTIYF. In DNA form, the CDR3 reads TGTGCCAGTAGTATGCAGGAATCGTCTGGAAACACCATATATTTT.

This clone has a single count. The sample holds other DNA sequences that translate to the same CDR3. The chain employs TRBV5-6 and TRBJ2-3, with D unresolved. Germline loops: CDR1 SGHDT, CDR2 YYEEEE. Trimming removed 4 bases at V and 0 bases at J, with 3 bases between. This CDR3 spans 12 amino acids. Here the CDR3 reads CASSISTDTQYF. CDR3 sequence (DNA): TGTGCCAGCAGCATTAGCACAGATACGCAGTATTTT.

This clone was seen more than once but under ten times. This chain uses TRBV3-1 (or the pseudogene TRBV3-2) with TRBJ1-2, with D possibly matching TRBD1 (5 bases). V lost 4 bases to trimming and J lost 4 bases, with 10 bases between them. CDR1 is LGHDT, CDR2 YNNKEL, per germline (reference sequence). The CDR3 has 13 amino acids. In nucleotides, the CDR3 is TGTGCCAGCAGCCTCGGGGGGGGCTATGGCTACACCTTC. Translated: CASSLGGGYGYTF.

This chain links TRBV18 with TRBJ1-5; a weak D match, TRBD1 (5 bases). In germline, CDR1 is KGHSH, CDR2 LQKENI. The V and J ends lost 2 bases and 2 bases respectively, with 16 bases between them. The CDR3 length is 17 residues. CDR3 coding DNA: TGTGCCAGCTCACCAGGGTCGGCCGGGACGGGCAATCAGCCCCAGCATTTT. It translates to CASSPGSAGTGNQPQHF.